The 8 T cell receptor beta chains below all came from one sample that was sequenced in a study of T cells in tuberculosis. This table comes from immunoSEQ multiplex PCR, and its TCRdb copy is limited to in-frame clones, with some not included. The sample includes around 41,000 clones, roughly 94% of them seen just once. Material for sequencing was PBMCs. The receptors here all came from a donor aged 10-29 years with latent tuberculosis or without tuberculosis infection. Some clones in this sample may be carry-over from other donors' samples.

This chain connects TRBV27 to TRBJ2-3, with a weak D call TRBD2 (6 bases). The V and J ends lost 6 bases and 1 base respectively, with 14 bases between them. This CDR3 is 15 amino acids long. The germline CDR1 and CDR2 sequences are MNHEY and SMNVEV (reference sequence). This chain's CDR3 is CASRPKGLGTDTQYF. DNA of the CDR3: TGTGCCAGCAGACCCAAGGGACTCGGCACAGATACGCAGTATTTT.

The J gene is TRBJ2-7, the V gene TRBV28; D unresolved. Trimming left V 2 bases short and J 5 bases short, with 7 bases between. This CDR3 region has 12 residues. Germline V lookup: CDR1 MDHEN, CDR2 SYDVKM. CDR3: CASSLISNEQYF. In nucleotides, the CDR3 is TGTGCCAGCAGTTTAATTAGCAACGAGCAGTACTTC.

The chain joins TRBV4-3 to TRBJ1-1; the D gene is possibly TRBD1 (6 bases). V was trimmed by 6 bases and J by 4 bases, leaving 12 bases between them. CDR1 and CDR2 (germline): LGHNA, YSLEER. This CDR3 is built from 13 residues. The CDR3 loop reads CASRTGLGTEAFF. The CDR3 bases are TGCGCCAGCAGGACAGGATTGGGCACTGAAGCTTTCTTT.

The gene calls are TRBV9 and TRBJ2-2; D may be TRBD1 (6 bases). The CDR3 has 18 amino acids. Germline V gene data show CDR1 as SGDLS and CDR2 as YYNGEE. The V gene lost 4 bases and the J gene lost 0 bases, with 19 bases spanning the gap. CDR3 coding DNA: TGTGCCAGCAGCCTCCGACAGGCATCGTTCGCGAACACCGGGGAGCTGTTTTTT. Protein product: CASSLRQASFANTGELFF.

The CDR3 reads CAIREDRDYQPQHF. CDR3 coding DNA: TGTGCCATCAGGGAGGACAGGGATTATCAGCCCCAGCATTTT. This rearrangement joins TRBV10-3 to TRBJ1-5; 8 bases are shared with TRBD1. Germline CDR1 reads ENHRY; CDR2 reads SYGVKD. The CDR3 contains 14 residues. J lost 5 bases, V lost 6 bases, and 6 bases had no gene match.

The rearrangement links TRBV5-1 to TRBJ1-1; D possibly corresponds to TRBD1 (6 bases). Trimming took 2 bases from V and 1 from J, leaving 12 bases between them. Looked up from germline, CDR1 is SGHRS and CDR2 is YFSETQ. The CDR3 has 15 residues. The CDR3 DNA is TGCGCCAGCAGCTTCGGCCCGGGACAGAACACTGAAGCTTTCTTT. Protein sequence: CASSFGPGQNTEAFF.

A single count supports this clone. The genes are TRBV5-6 and TRBJ2-5; no clear D. Germline lookup yields CDR1 SGHDT and CDR2 YYEEEE. The CDR3 has 13 amino acids. Trimming took 0 bases from V and 2 from J, leaving 5 bases between them. In DNA, the CDR3 is TGTGCCAGCAGCTTGGCGAGTCAAGAGACCCAGTACTTC. Translation gives CASSLASQETQYF.

The V call is TRBV28, the J call TRBJ2-3, with TRBD2 matching over 12 bases. Germline trimming cut 5 bases from V and 2 bases from J; bases unmatched to any gene: 5. CDR1 MDHEN and CDR2 SYDVKM come from the germline V gene. The CDR3 contains 16 residues. CDR3 sequence (DNA): TGTGCCAGCAGTCTAGGACTAGCGGGACCCACAGATACGCAGTATTTT. It yields the protein CASSLGLAGPTDTQYF.